Below are 27 T cell receptor beta chains sequenced from a single sample in a study of post-analysis software for immune sequencing data (dated by TCRdb to about 2015). The research as a whole found: Significantly higher frequencies in patients than in controls were found for a few TRBV segments, including TRBV5-6, TRBV5-1 and TRBV20-1.

These receptors have no known antigen. Library creation used PCR. Sequencer: Illumina HiSeq 2500. To reduce PCR and sequencing biases, unique molecular identifiers were built into the TCR beta cDNA libraries. In TCRdb, the public reads were trimmed at Q25 with fastp and aligned with MiXCR, with productive beta chains retained. Identical CDR3 proteins give one entry, which carries the most common genes and DNA. The sample table records about 620,000 distinct CDR3 sequences; about 40% of these occur just once. Under 2% of the sample lies in the top ten. Specimen: blood. All receptors come from a girl aged 10-17 years with multiple sclerosis.

The chain combines TRBV10-3 with TRBJ1-1; possibly TRBD1 for D (6 bases). Trimming stripped 3 bases from V and 4 bases from J, with 12 bases between. Germline-derived CDR1 and CDR2 are ENHRY and SYGVKD. The CDR3 totals 14 residues. This CDR3 reads CAISDSRQATEAFF. CDR3 nucleotides: TGTGCCATCAGTGACTCCCGACAGGCCACTGAAGCTTTCTTT.

The rearrangement joins TRBV20-1 to TRBJ2-1; possible D gene TRBD2, 6 bases. The V end lost 1 base, the J end lost 8 bases, and 21 bases lay between the germline ends. The CDR3 has 16 amino acids. Germline CDR1 reads DFQATT; CDR2 reads SNEGSKA (reference sequence). The CDR3 nucleotides are TGCAGTGCTAGAGTCGCCGGGGGACGGATCAACGATGAGCAGTTCTTC. This sequence encodes CSARVAGGRINDEQFF.

Details on this clonotype: A much larger clonotype is one base distant, so this may be a read error. This chain links TRBV10-3 with TRBJ1-2, with D possibly TRBD1 on 6 matching bases. CDR3 length equals 13 residues. V lost 6 bases and J lost 4, with 12 bases in between. Germline V gives CDR1 ENHRY, CDR2 SYGVKD. Written as DNA, the CDR3 is TGTGCCATCAGCGGCAGGGGCGGCTATGGCTACACCTTC. Residues: CAISGRGGYGYTF.

In its sample, this clonotype was seen a few times. This chain uses TRBV20-1 with TRBJ2-1; 8 bases agree with TRBD2. The trim removed 4 bases at V and 4 bases at J, leaving 9 bases unmatched. The CDR3 has 15 amino acids. CDR1 is DFQATT and CDR2 is SNEGSKA in the germline V gene (reference sequence). The CDR3 region has the DNA TGCAGTGCTAAGGCCGGGACTAGTGGTTACAATGAGCAGTTCTTC. Its protein product is CSAKAGTSGYNEQFF.

A word on this clonotype: One base away lies a much larger clone, so this may be a sequencing read error. This chain connects TRBV12-3 or TRBV12-4 to TRBJ2-5, with D uncertain. The CDR3 runs to 16 residues. Trimming cost V 5 bases and J 5 bases, with 21 bases left between them. The CDR3 reads CASSLEASLQWETQYF. In nucleotides, the CDR3 is TGTGCCAGCAGTCTAGAGGCGTCCCTACAATGGGAGACCCAGTACTTC.

The chain links TRBV10-3 to TRBJ1-2, with D maybe TRBD1 (5 bases). The CDR3 has 16 residues. Germline V gene lookup returns CDR1 ENHRY and CDR2 SYGVKD. Trimming stripped 3 bases from V and 1 base from J, with 15 bases between. CDR3 DNA sequence: TGTGCCATCAGTGATCCCCCTTCGGGGGATAACTATGGCTACACCTTC. Translation: CAISDPPSGDNYGYTF.

The chain is built from TRBV7-4 and TRBJ2-5; 10 bases line up with TRBD2. CDR3 size: 16 residues. The germline gives CDR1 SGHVT, CDR2 SQSDAQ. V lost 4 bases and J lost 0; bases outside the gene matches: 5. CDR3 in amino acids: CASSSPGLADQETQYF. CDR3 DNA sequence: TGTGCCAGCAGCTCGCCAGGACTAGCGGACCAAGAGACCCAGTACTTC.

This chain connects TRBV6-1 to TRBJ2-5; TRBD1 agrees at 10 bases. The DNA end is more similar to TRBJ2-7, so the J call may be wrong. Looked up from germline, CDR1 is MNHNS and CDR2 is SASEGT. CDR3 size: 13 residues. The CDR3 DNA reads TGTGCCAGCAGAGGACAGGGGGAATACGAGCAGTACTTC. It codes for CASRGQGEYEQYF.

CDR3 protein: CASRSRQSSYEQYF. CDR3 nucleotide sequence: TGTGCCAGCAGATCTCGACAGAGCTCCTACGAGCAGTACTTC. The V call is TRBV12-3 or TRBV12-4, the J call TRBJ2-7; perhaps TRBD1 as D (5 bases). V gave up 6 bases and J gave up 0 bases, with 12 bases separating them. This CDR3 comprises 14 residues.

As to this clonotype: One end of the junction does not line up with germline, which may come from a read error. CDR3 protein: CVISEGSPTPYEQYF. The CDR3 region has the DNA TGTGTCATCAGCGAGGGGAGCCCCACGCCCTACGAGCAGTACTTC. The rearrangement joins TRBV10-3 to TRBJ2-4; D could derive from TRBD1 or TRBD2 (5 bases each). Matching the DNA end better, TRBJ2-7 makes the J call doubtful. This CDR3 is built from 15 residues. Germline CDR1 is ENHRY and CDR2 is SYGVKD.

The chain couples TRBV11-1 to TRBJ2-4; possible D gene TRBD2, 5 bases. The end of the DNA is better explained by TRBJ2-7, so the J call may be wrong. This CDR3 is 14 amino acids long. Looked up from germline, CDR1 is SGHAT and CDR2 is FQDESV (reference sequence). The CDR3 is CASSLAVEGYEQYF. The CDR3 coding sequence is TGTGCCAGCAGCTTAGCGGTAGAGGGTTACGAGCAGTACTTC.

The CDR3 region is CASRLGQGPSPLHF. CDR3 DNA sequence: TGTGCCAGCAGGCTGGGACAGGGTCCATCACCCCTCCACTTT. V usage is TRBV7-2 and J usage is TRBJ1-6; the match to TRBD1 covers 9 bases. Germline V lookup: CDR1 SGHTA, CDR2 FQGNSA. J gave up 10 bases and V 6 bases, and 7 bases lay outside the gene matches. CDR3 length: 14 residues.

This chain connects TRBV20-1 to TRBJ2-7, with a weak D call TRBD2 (6 bases). V was cut by 0 bases and J by 0 bases, with 15 bases left in between. The V gene's germline CDR1 is DFQATT and CDR2 SNEGSKA (reference sequence). This CDR3 has 16 residues. The CDR3 nucleotides read TGCAGTGCTAGAGAAAGGGTCGGGAGTTCCTCCTACGAGCAGTACTTC. This codes for CSARERVGSSSYEQYF.

This rearrangement joins TRBV6-5 to TRBJ1-5, with TRBD1 matching 7 bases. This CDR3 contains 14 residues. Germline V gene lookup returns CDR1 MNHEY and CDR2 SVGAGI. V lost 5 bases, J lost 5 bases, and 6 bases stayed unmatched. For the CDR3, the DNA is TGTGCCAGCAGTCCTAGGACAGGCGATCAGCCCCAGCATTTT. Protein product: CASSPRTGDQPQHF.

About this clonotype itself: A junction boundary mismatches the germline segment, possibly from a read error. This chain joins TRBV15 and TRBJ2-5, with D possibly called TRBD1 or TRBD2 (5 bases each). Germline values: CDR1 LNHNV, CDR2 YYDKDF (reference sequence). CDR3 size: 14 residues. The chain's CDR3 is CAASIGTNRETQYF. DNA of the CDR3: TGTGCCGCCAGCATCGGGACCAATCGAGAGACCCAGTACTTC.

The chain carries TRBV6-5 and TRBJ1-1; D may be TRBD1 (5 bases). The CDR3 length is 13 residues. V was trimmed by 7 bases and J by 1 base, leaving 10 bases between them. Per the germline V gene, CDR1 is MNHEY and CDR2 is SVGAGI. Here the CDR3 reads CASTWRGNTEAFF. In DNA, the CDR3 is TGTGCCAGCACCTGGAGGGGGAACACTGAAGCTTTCTTT.

The chain links TRBV28 to TRBJ2-3; tentatively, D is TRBD1 (5 bases). The germline CDR1 and CDR2 sequences are MDHEN and SYDVKM. This CDR3 contains 17 residues. V was clipped by 3 bases and J by 3 bases, with 19 bases between them. In nucleotides, the CDR3 is TGTGCCAGCAGTTTTCGGTCCTCGTATGGGGCAACAGATACGCAGTATTTT. It translates to CASSFRSSYGATDTQYF.

This clonotype was seen a handful of times. The chain links TRBV5-1 to TRBJ2-7; TRBD1 matches 9 bases. The V gene's germline CDR1 is SGHRS and CDR2 YFSETQ. The ends lost 7 bases at V and 5 bases at J; junction bases unmatched: 7. The CDR3 consists of 13 residues. CDR3 amino acids: CASASDRGNEQYF. CDR3 in DNA: TGCGCCAGCGCCTCGGACAGGGGTAACGAGCAGTACTTC.

This chain connects TRBV11-2 to TRBJ1-1; maybe TRBD1 (6 bases). Germline values: CDR1 SGHAT, CDR2 FQNNGV. Trimming shortened V by 1 base and J by 4 bases, and 7 bases separated the two germline ends. The CDR3 extends over 13 amino acids. This CDR3 is CASSLVQGTEAFF. CDR3 DNA sequence: TGTGCCAGCAGCTTAGTACAGGGCACTGAAGCTTTCTTT.

The V and J genes are TRBV3-1 and TRBJ2-7; D perhaps matches TRBD1 (5 bases). The CDR3 is 15 residues long. Deletions cut 4 bases from V and 1 base from J, with 14 bases between. Per germline, CDR1 LGHDT and CDR2 YNNKEL (reference sequence). DNA of the CDR3: TGTGCCAGCAGCCTCGTGACAGACTTATCCTACGAGCAGTACTTC. Translation: CASSLVTDLSYEQYF.

The chain employs TRBV5-1 and TRBJ1-2, with 8 bases fitting TRBD1. Per the germline V gene, CDR1 is SGHRS and CDR2 is YFSETQ. This CDR3 is built from 15 residues. J lost 0 bases, V lost 4 bases, and 5 bases had no gene match. CDR3: CASSKRQGPNYGYTF. The CDR3 coding sequence is TGCGCCAGCAGCAAAAGACAGGGGCCTAACTATGGCTACACCTTC.

V usage is TRBV11-2 and J usage is TRBJ1-5; D is perhaps TRBD1 (5 bases). The V gene lost 5 bases and the J gene lost 0 bases, with 11 bases spanning the gap. The germline V gene has CDR1 SGHAT and CDR2 FQNNGV. The CDR3 length is 15 residues. For the CDR3, the DNA is TGTGCCAGCAGCGATGGGACTCATAGCAATCAGCCCCAGCATTTT. This gives the protein CASSDGTHSNQPQHF.

The sample holds a few counts of this clonotype. CDR3 in DNA: TGTGCCAGCAATAGCGGGGGCCAAGAGACCCAGTACTTC. Translating it yields CASNSGGQETQYF. J is TRBJ2-5 and V is TRBV12-3 or TRBV12-4, with TRBD2 matching 9 bases. V gave up 7 bases and J gave up 1 base; unmatched junction bases: 1. The CDR3 covers 13 residues.

Regarding this clonotype: The CDR3 does not close with the conserved phenylalanine or tryptophan, likely indicating a read error. The chain is built from TRBV4-1 and TRBJ2-1; 8 bases are shared with TRBD2. Germline CDR1 is MGHRA and CDR2 is YSYEKL. The CDR3 runs 17 residues. V shed 1 base and J 8 bases; nucleotides not matched to a gene: 13. The CDR3 bases are TGCGCCAGCAGCCAAGGCCCTCCTAGCGGGTCTAGTTATGAGCAGTTCATC. Translation gives CASSQGPPSGSSYEQFI.

This clonotype has a handful of counts. This chain joins TRBV4-2 and TRBJ2-7; 9 bases line up with TRBD2. Germline CDR1 reads LGHNA; CDR2 reads YNFKEQ. V lost 8 bases and J lost 6; bases outside the gene matches: 5. The CDR3 contains 12 residues. The CDR3 region is CASSGAGGEQYF. DNA for the CDR3: TGTGCCAGCTCAGGAGCGGGAGGCGAGCAGTACTTC.

This clonotype was found a few times. The chain links TRBV11-2 to TRBJ2-5; 8 nucleotides align to TRBD1. This CDR3 spans 15 amino acids. Germline-derived CDR1 and CDR2 are SGHAT and FQNNGV. The ends lost 1 base at V and 0 bases at J; junction bases unmatched: 1. The CDR3 spells CASSLGQGYQETQYF. CDR3 coding DNA: TGTGCCAGCAGCTTAGGACAGGGGTACCAAGAGACCCAGTACTTC.

V usage is TRBV24-1 and J usage is TRBJ2-5, with D possibly TRBD2 on 6 matching bases. Germline V gene sequence: CDR1 KGHDR, CDR2 SFDVKD. There are 15 residues in the CDR3. Trimming took 4 bases from V and 4 from J, leaving 15 bases between them. This CDR3 reads CATSDSGTGAETQYF. The CDR3 DNA reads TGTGCCACCAGTGACTCCGGGACTGGGGCAGAGACCCAGTACTTC.